The T cell receptor beta chain described here comes from a study of blood T cell repertoires in COVID-19. CDR3 length: 13 amino acids. Trimming pared 6 bases from V and 4 bases from J, leaving 12 bases between. The assay was immunoSEQ multiplex PCR, and TCRdb's table has in-frame clones only and misses some. Here the sample spans approximately 280,000 clones, 80% to 90% being singletons. Sequencing input: peripheral blood. The chain joins TRBV12-3 or TRBV12-4 to TRBJ1-1, with D maybe TRBD1 (6 bases). This receptor was obtained from a woman between 65 and 79 years old with acute or convalescent COVID-19. The CDR3 DNA reads as TGTGCCAGCAGACAGGGCAAGGGCACTGAAGCTTTCTTT. It specifies CASRQGKGTEAFF.